This section outlines one TCR beta chain sequence together with its context. This CDR3 has 16 amino acids. V was shortened by 0 bases and J by 2 bases, with 13 bases between the two germline ends. CDR1 is MGHRA, CDR2 YSYEKL, per germline. The data belong to a study of OX40 agonist ivuxolimab in advanced cancers. The wider study: The group had a mean age of about 60 years, ranged from roughly 23 to 85, and was 82.7% male.

Produced via immunoSEQ multiplex PCR; TCRdb's table is partial and in-frame only. The table has about 50,000 clones, around nine tenths seen once; the top ten hold around 15%. J is TRBJ1-2 and V is TRBV4-1, with D possibly matching TRBD1 (6 bases). Here the sequenced sample was CD4+ or CD8+ T cells sorted from blood, taken in a trial of the OX40 agonist ivuxolimab. This receptor was obtained from an adult with an advanced solid tumor such as melanoma, head and neck, liver or kidney cancer. CDR3 loop: CASSQETGQLNYGYTF. The DNA for the CDR3 is TGCGCCAGCAGCCAAGAAACTGGACAGTTGAACTATGGCTACACCTTC.